The clone carrying this T cell receptor (beta chain) was found a few times. What it binds is unknown. At the DNA level, this CDR3 is encoded by other sequences in the same sample as well. This entry is derived from a study of cytomegalovirus exposure and HLA in healthy donors. About the research overall: From HLA-typed donors, an early data release held around 80 million unique TCRs.

Germline-derived CDR1 and CDR2 are LNHNV and YYDKDF (reference sequence). There are 15 residues in the CDR3. V was pared by 0 bases and J by 4 bases, with 10 bases between. Study outcomes and limitations: The HLA-A and HLA-B alleles of most subjects were reportedly predicted accurately from TCR beta sequences.

This PCR relied on a set of 60 Vbeta primers and 13 Jbeta primers. In the original analysis: Roughly 83 million unique TCR beta chains, some 9.9 million of them shared, were counted by a later analysis. Data came from immunoSEQ multiplex PCR; TCRdb stores just in-frame clones and leaves some out. D and trimming come from the DNA, and the V and J calls and clone size come from that table. Of some 150,000 clones in the sample, 55% to 80% were seen once. Sequencing input: PBMCs. The origin of this receptor is a woman aged 55-70 years in good health and CMV-seropositive. The V gene is TRBV15, the J gene TRBJ1-3, with D possibly matching TRBD1 (5 bases). In DNA, the CDR3 is TGTGCCACCAGCAGAGATAGGGGTTCCGGAAACACCATATATTTT. Translated: CATSRDRGSGNTIYF.